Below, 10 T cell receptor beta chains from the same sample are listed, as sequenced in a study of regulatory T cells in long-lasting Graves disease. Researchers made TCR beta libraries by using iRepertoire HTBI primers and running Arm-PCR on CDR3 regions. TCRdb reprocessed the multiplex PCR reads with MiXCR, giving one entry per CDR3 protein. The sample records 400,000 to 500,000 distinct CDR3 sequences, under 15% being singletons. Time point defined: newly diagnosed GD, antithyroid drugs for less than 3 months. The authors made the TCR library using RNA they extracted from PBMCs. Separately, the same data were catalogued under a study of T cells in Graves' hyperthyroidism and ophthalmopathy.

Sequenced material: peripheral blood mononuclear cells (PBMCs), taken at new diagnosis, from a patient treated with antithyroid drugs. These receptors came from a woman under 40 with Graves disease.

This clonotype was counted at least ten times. CDR3 region: CASSQEPRPTTEQYF. The CDR3 coding sequence is TGTGCCAGCAGCCAAGAACCCCGACCGACCACCGAGCAGTACTTC. This chain connects TRBV3-1 to TRBJ2-7; D gene uncertain. From germline, CDR1 is LGHDT and CDR2 YNNKEL (reference sequence). This CDR3 spans 15 amino acids. Trimming stripped 0 bases from V and 6 bases from J, with 15 bases between.

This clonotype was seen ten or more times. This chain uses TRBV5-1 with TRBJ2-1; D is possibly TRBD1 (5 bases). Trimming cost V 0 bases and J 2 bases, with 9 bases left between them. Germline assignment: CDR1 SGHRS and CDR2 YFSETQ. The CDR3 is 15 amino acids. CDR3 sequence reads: CASSLEGVTYNEQFF. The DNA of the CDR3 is TGCGCCAGCAGCTTGGAAGGGGTTACCTACAATGAGCAGTTCTTC.

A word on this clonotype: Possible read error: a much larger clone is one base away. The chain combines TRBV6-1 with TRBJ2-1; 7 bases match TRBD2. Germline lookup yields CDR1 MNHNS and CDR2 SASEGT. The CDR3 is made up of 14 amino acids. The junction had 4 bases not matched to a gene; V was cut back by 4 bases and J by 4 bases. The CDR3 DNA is TGTGCCAGCAGTGGGGGGGGGGGGTACAATGAGCAGTTCTTC. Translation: CASSGGGGYNEQFF.

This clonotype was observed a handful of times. The CDR3 sequence: CSARSGLAGGRGWTDTQYF. CDR3 sequence (DNA): TGCAGTGCTAGATCGGGACTAGCGGGAGGACGAGGTTGGACAGATACGCAGTATTTT. The chain combines TRBV20-1 with TRBJ2-3; TRBD2 aligns across 15 bases. Per the germline V gene, CDR1 is DFQATT and CDR2 is SNEGSKA (reference sequence). V lost 2 bases, J lost 3 bases, and 12 bases stayed unmatched. There are 19 residues in the CDR3.

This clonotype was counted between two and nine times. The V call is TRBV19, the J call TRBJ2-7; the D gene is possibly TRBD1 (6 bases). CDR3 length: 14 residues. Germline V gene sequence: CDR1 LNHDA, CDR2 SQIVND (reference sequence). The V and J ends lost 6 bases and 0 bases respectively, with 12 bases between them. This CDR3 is CASSADRDSYEQYF. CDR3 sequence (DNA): TGTGCCAGTAGCGCGGACAGAGACTCCTACGAGCAGTACTTC. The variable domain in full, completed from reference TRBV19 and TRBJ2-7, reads DGGITQSPKYLFRKEGQNVTLSCEQNLNHDAMYWYRQDPGQGLRLIYYSQIVNDFQKGDIAEGYSVSREKKESFPLTVTSAQKNPTAFYLCASSADRDSYEQYFGPGTRLTVT.

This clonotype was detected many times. CDR3 nucleotide sequence: TGTGCCAGCAGCGTAGATTCGGGCGTCACAGATACGCAGTATTTT. Translating gives CASSVDSGVTDTQYF. J is TRBJ2-3 and V is TRBV9, with no clear D. CDR1 and CDR2 from the germline V gene are SGDLS and YYNGEE. Trimming removed 0 bases at V and 2 bases at J, with 10 bases between. This CDR3 has 15 residues.

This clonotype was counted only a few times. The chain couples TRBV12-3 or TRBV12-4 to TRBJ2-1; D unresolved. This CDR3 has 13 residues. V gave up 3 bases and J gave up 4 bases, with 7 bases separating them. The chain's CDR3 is CASSFAAYNEQFF. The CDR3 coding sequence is TGTGCCAGCAGTTTTGCCGCATACAATGAGCAGTTCTTC.

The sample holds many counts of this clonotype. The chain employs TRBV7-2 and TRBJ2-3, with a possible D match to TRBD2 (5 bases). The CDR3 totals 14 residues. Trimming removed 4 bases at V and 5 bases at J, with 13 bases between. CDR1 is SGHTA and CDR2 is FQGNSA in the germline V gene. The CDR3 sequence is CASSSPRGRDTQYF. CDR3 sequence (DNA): TGTGCCAGCAGCTCCCCCCGGGGTAGAGATACGCAGTATTTT.

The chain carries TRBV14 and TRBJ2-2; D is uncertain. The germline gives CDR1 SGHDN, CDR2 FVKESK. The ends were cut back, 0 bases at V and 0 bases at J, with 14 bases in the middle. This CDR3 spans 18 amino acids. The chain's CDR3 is CASSQEDSRYTNTGELFF. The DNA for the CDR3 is TGTGCCAGCAGCCAAGAAGACTCTAGGTATACGAACACCGGGGAGCTGTTTTTT.

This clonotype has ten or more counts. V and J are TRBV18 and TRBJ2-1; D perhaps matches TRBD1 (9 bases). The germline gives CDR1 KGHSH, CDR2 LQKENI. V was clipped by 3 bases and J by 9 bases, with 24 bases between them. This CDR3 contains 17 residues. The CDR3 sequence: CASSPSWTGVRGGEQFF. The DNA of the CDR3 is TGTGCCAGCTCACCTTCATGGACAGGGGTCCGGGGGGGTGAGCAGTTCTTC.